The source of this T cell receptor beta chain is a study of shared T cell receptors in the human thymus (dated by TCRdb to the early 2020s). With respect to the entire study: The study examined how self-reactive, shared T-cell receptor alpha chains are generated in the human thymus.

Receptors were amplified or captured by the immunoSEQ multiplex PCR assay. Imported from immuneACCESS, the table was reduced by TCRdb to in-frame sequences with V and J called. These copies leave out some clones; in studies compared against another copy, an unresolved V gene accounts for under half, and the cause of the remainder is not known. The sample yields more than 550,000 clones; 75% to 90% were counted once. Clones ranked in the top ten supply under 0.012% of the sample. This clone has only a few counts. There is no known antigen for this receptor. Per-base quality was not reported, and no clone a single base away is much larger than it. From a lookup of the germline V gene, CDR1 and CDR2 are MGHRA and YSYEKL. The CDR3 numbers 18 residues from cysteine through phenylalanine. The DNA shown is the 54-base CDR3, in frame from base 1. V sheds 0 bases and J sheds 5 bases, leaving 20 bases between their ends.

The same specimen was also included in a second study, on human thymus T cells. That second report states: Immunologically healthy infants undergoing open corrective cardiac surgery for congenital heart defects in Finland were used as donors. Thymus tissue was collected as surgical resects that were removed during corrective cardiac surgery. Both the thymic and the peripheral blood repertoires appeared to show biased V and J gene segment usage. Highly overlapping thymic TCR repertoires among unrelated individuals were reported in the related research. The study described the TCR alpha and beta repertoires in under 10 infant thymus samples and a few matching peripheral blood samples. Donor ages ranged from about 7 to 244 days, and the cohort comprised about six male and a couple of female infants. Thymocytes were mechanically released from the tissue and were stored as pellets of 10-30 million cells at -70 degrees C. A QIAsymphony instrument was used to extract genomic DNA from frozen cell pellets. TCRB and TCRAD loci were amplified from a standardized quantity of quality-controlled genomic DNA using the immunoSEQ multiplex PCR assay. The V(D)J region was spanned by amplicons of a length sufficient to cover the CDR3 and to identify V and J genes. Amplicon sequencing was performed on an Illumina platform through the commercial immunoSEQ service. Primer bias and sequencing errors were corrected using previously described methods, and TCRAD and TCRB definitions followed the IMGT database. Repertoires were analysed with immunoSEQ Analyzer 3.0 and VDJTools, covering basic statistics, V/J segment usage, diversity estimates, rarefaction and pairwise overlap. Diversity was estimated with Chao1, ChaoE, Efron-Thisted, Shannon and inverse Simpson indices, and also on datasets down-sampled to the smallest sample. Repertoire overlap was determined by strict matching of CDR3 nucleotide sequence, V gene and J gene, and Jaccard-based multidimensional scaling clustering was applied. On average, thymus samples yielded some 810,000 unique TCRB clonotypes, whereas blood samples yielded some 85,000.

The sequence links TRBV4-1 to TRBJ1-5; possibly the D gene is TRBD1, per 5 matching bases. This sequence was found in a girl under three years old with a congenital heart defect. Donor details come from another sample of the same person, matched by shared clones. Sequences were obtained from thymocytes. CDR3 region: CASSQEPPGRDVDQPQHF. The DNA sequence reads TGCGCCAGCAGCCAAGAACCGCCAGGGCGGGATGTGGATCAGCCCCAGCATTTT.